Listed below are T cell receptor beta chains from one sample, sequenced in a study of cytomegalovirus exposure and HLA in healthy donors. The protocol was immunoSEQ multiplex PCR, while the TCRdb copy is restricted to in-frame clones and leaves out a portion. The table lists about 130,000 clones, 65% to 90% of them singletons. What was sequenced was PBMCs. The receptors were gathered from a girl aged 2 to 10 in good health and CMV-seronegative. Both conserved end residues are part of each CDR3. Fields, in order: D gene, V gene, J gene, clone size, CDR3 DNA, CDR3 protein. A D gene is named only where the DNA matches it firmly. The size field is filled for only some rows; it gives once, few, many or a size class.

D: -; V: TRBV13; J: TRBJ2-7; size: -; DNA: TGTGCCAGCAGCCTCAGCTCCTACGAGCAGTACTTC; CDR3: CASSLSSYEQYF
D: -; V: TRBV7-9; J: TRBJ2-3; size: -; DNA: TGTGCCAGCAGCTCGACAAGATTAGATACGCAGTATTTT; CDR3: CASSSTRLDTQYF
D: TRBD2; V: TRBV6-1; J: TRBJ2-7; size: -; DNA: TGTGCCAGCAGTCCCGAGGGACTACATACCTACGAGCAGTACTTC; CDR3: CASSPEGLHTYEQYF
D: -; V: TRBV27; J: TRBJ2-1; size: -; DNA: TGTGCCAGCAGTTTTCCGGGAGTCTACAATGAGCAGTTCTTC; CDR3: CASSFPGVYNEQFF
D: -; V: TRBV4-2; J: TRBJ1-1; size: few; DNA: TGTGCCAGCAGCCAAGATCCCGGGAACACTGAAGCTTTCTTT; CDR3: CASSQDPGNTEAFF
D: TRBD2; V: TRBV7-8; J: TRBJ2-7; size: -; DNA: TGTGCCAGCGGCCTAGCGGGGGGCTCCTACGAGCAGTACTTC; CDR3: CASGLAGGSYEQYF
D: TRBD2; V: TRBV4-3; J: TRBJ2-2; size: -; DNA: TGCGCCAGCAGCCAAGAGATAGGTCTAGCGGCCAACACCGGGGAGCTGTTTTTT; CDR3: CASSQEIGLAANTGELFF
D: -; V: TRBV28; J: TRBJ1-4; size: -; DNA: TGTGCCAGCAGTCCCCGGGGTCGGGAAAAACTGTTTTTT; CDR3: CASSPRGREKLFF
D: -; V: TRBV28; J: TRBJ2-3; size: few; DNA: TGTGCCAGCAGTTTACACGCCAAGCCCGCTGGCACAGATACGCAGTATTTT; CDR3: CASSLHAKPAGTDTQYF
D: TRBD1; V: TRBV19; J: TRBJ2-3; size: -; DNA: TGTGCCAGTAGTACGACAGGGGGCACAGATACGCAGTATTTT; CDR3: CASSTTGGTDTQYF
D: -; V: TRBV28; J: TRBJ1-5; size: -; DNA: TGTGCCAGCAGTTTGTCAGGGCCTCAGCCCCAGCATTTT; CDR3: CASSLSGPQPQHF
D: -; V: TRBV9; J: TRBJ2-6; size: -; DNA: TGTGCCAGCAGCGTAGACAGCTCTGGGGCCAACGTCCTGACTTTC; CDR3: CASSVDSSGANVLTF
D: TRBD1; V: TRBV11-3; J: TRBJ2-1; size: -; DNA: TGTGCCAGCAGCGAGCCAGGGGGATACAATGAGCAGTTCTTC; CDR3: CASSEPGGYNEQFF
D: TRBD1; V: TRBV5-1; J: TRBJ1-1; size: -; DNA: TGCGCCAGCAGCTTGGGACAGGGATCTAGCACTGAAGCTTTCTTT; CDR3: CASSLGQGSSTEAFF
D: TRBD1; V: TRBV27; J: TRBJ1-1; size: -; DNA: TGTGCCAGCAGTAATAACAGGGGTAGGGGCACTGAAGCTTTCTTT; CDR3: CASSNNRGRGTEAFF
D: -; V: TRBV11-2; J: TRBJ2-7; size: -; DNA: TGTGCCAGCAGCTTAGATCGGTACAGCTACGAGCAGTACTTC; CDR3: CASSLDRYSYEQYF
D: -; V: TRBV27; J: TRBJ1-1; size: -; DNA: TGTGCCAGCAGTTCCCCTCCAGGCACTGAAGCTTTCTTT; CDR3: CASSSPPGTEAFF
D: -; V: TRBV11-2; J: TRBJ1-5; size: once; DNA: TGTGCCAGCAGCTCCGGGGGGTCCCAGCATTTT; CDR3: CASSSGGSQHF
D: TRBD2; V: TRBV25-1; J: TRBJ2-7; size: -; DNA: TGTGCCAGCAGTGACCCCCCAGCGGGAGAATCCTACGAGCAGTACTTC; CDR3: CASSDPPAGESYEQYF
D: TRBD1; V: TRBV2; J: TRBJ1-5; size: -; DNA: TGTGCCAGCAGCCCCGACAGGGGGCGGGGGCAGCCCCAGCATTTT; CDR3: CASSPDRGRGQPQHF
D: TRBD1; V: TRBV15; J: TRBJ2-5; size: -; DNA: TGTGCCACCAGCCGGGACAGCAAAGAGACCCAGTACTTC; CDR3: CATSRDSKETQYF
D: TRBD2; V: TRBV19; J: TRBJ2-7; size: -; DNA: TGTGCCAGTAGTATAGATCGGACTAGAAACGAGCAGTACTTC; CDR3: CASSIDRTRNEQYF
D: -; V: TRBV4-2; J: TRBJ2-7; size: -; DNA: TGTGCCAGCAGCCAAGATCCGAATCTCCGGTACGAGCAGTACTTC; CDR3: CASSQDPNLRYEQYF
D: -; V: TRBV9; J: TRBJ2-3; size: -; DNA: TGTGCCAGCAGCGTAGAACTAGCTGATACGCAGTATTTT; CDR3: CASSVELADTQYF
D: TRBD2; V: TRBV6-4; J: TRBJ2-1; size: -; DNA: TGTGCCAGCAGTAAGACCGGGACTAGCGGTTACAATGAGCAGTTCTTC; CDR3: CASSKTGTSGYNEQFF
D: TRBD2; V: TRBV28; J: TRBJ2-2; size: once; DNA: TGTGCCAGCAGCCTACTAGCGGCCGCGAACACCGGGGAGCTGTTTTTT; CDR3: CASSLLAAANTGELFF
D: TRBD2; V: TRBV27; J: TRBJ2-1; size: -; DNA: TGTGCCAGCAGTTCTAAGTTTCGTCCTAGCGGGAGTACTTTCTCCAATGAGCAGTTCTTC; CDR3: CASSSKFRPSGSTFSNEQFF
D: -; V: TRBV12-5; J: TRBJ2-7; size: -; DNA: TGTGCTAGTGGTTTGGTACTCGGCGGGACCAAGGCGGGCGAGCAGTACTTC; CDR3: CASGLVLGGTKAGEQYF
D: -; V: TRBV10-3; J: TRBJ2-3; size: -; DNA: TGTGCCATCAGTGAAAACCGGGGGAAGGGCACAGATACGCAGTATTTT; CDR3: CAISENRGKGTDTQYF
D: TRBD2; V: TRBV2; J: TRBJ2-2; size: -; DNA: TGTGCCAGCAGCCCGGGACTAGCGGGAGGTAGCACCGGGGAGCTGTTTTTT; CDR3: CASSPGLAGGSTGELFF
D: TRBD1; V: TRBV9; J: TRBJ1-2; size: -; DNA: TGTGCCAGCAGCGTGGCGCAGGGGGGTTCCTATGGCTACACCTTC; CDR3: CASSVAQGGSYGYTF
D: -; V: TRBV7-6; J: TRBJ2-7; size: -; DNA: TGTGCCAGCAGCCCTACCTCATACTACGAGCAGTACTTC; CDR3: CASSPTSYYEQYF
D: TRBD2; V: TRBV4-3; J: TRBJ2-7; size: -; DNA: TGCGCCAGCAGCCAAGATAGGCGGGGGGGGACCTACGAGCAGTACTTC; CDR3: CASSQDRRGGTYEQYF
D: -; V: TRBV19; J: TRBJ1-1; size: few; DNA: TGTGCCAGTAGTCCCTTATCGGACACTGAAGCTTTCTTT; CDR3: CASSPLSDTEAFF
D: -; V: TRBV6-6; J: TRBJ1-3; size: -; DNA: TGTGCCAGCCCCTGGGGGGTATCGGACTCTGGAAACACCATATATTTT; CDR3: CASPWGVSDSGNTIYF
D: -; V: TRBV6-5; J: TRBJ1-2; size: -; DNA: TGTGCCAGCATGAAAGCAGGGATCTATGGCTACACCTTC; CDR3: CASMKAGIYGYTF
D: TRBD1; V: TRBV4-2; J: TRBJ2-7; size: few; DNA: TGTGCCAGCAGCCCCGGACAGGCCTACGAGCAGTACTTC; CDR3: CASSPGQAYEQYF
D: TRBD1; V: TRBV28; J: TRBJ1-2; size: -; DNA: TGTGCCAGCAGTTTAGGCCGACAGGGAGGCTACACCTTC; CDR3: CASSLGRQGGYTF
D: TRBD2; V: TRBV2; J: TRBJ2-5; size: once; DNA: TGTGCCAGCATTCCGCGGACTAGCGGGAGGTTTCAGACCCAGTACTTC; CDR3: CASIPRTSGRFQTQYF
D: TRBD2; V: TRBV25-1; J: TRBJ2-3; size: -; DNA: TGTGCCAGCAGTGAAAGGACTAGCGGGGGCCCCACAGATACGCAGTATTTT; CDR3: CASSERTSGGPTDTQYF
D: -; V: TRBV7-2; J: TRBJ2-1; size: -; DNA: TGTGCCAGCAGCCGAGGGACTCAAAATGAGCAGTTCTTC; CDR3: CASSRGTQNEQFF
D: TRBD1; V: TRBV19; J: TRBJ1-2; size: -; DNA: TGTGCCAGTAGTATCCTCTCGCAGACAGGGGGCACTAACTATGGCTACACCTTC; CDR3: CASSILSQTGGTNYGYTF
D: TRBD2; V: TRBV10-3; J: TRBJ2-1; size: -; DNA: TGTGCCATCAGCGATAGCGGGGGCTACAATGAGCAGTTCTTC; CDR3: CAISDSGGYNEQFF
D: -; V: TRBV7-9; J: TRBJ2-3; size: -; DNA: TGTGCCAGCAGCTACCTCGACAGAGCCTCCACAGATACGCAGTATTTT; CDR3: CASSYLDRASTDTQYF
D: TRBD2; V: TRBV4-2; J: TRBJ2-1; size: -; DNA: TGTGCCAGCAGTGGCGGGACTAGCGGAGGATACAATGAGCAGTTCTTC; CDR3: CASSGGTSGGYNEQFF
D: -; V: TRBV5-6; J: TRBJ2-7; size: -; DNA: TGTGCCAGCAACCTTGAGCTAGGAGCCTACGAGCAGTACTTC; CDR3: CASNLELGAYEQYF
D: TRBD1; V: TRBV15; J: TRBJ2-7; size: -; DNA: TGTGCCACCAGCAGAGGGCAGGGGGTACGGAGCTCCTACGAGCAGTACTTC; CDR3: CATSRGQGVRSSYEQYF
D: TRBD2; V: TRBV9; J: TRBJ2-7; size: -; DNA: TGTGCCAGCAGCGTAGTTGCGGGAGGTTACGAGCAGTACTTC; CDR3: CASSVVAGGYEQYF
D: TRBD1; V: TRBV28; J: TRBJ1-5; size: -; DNA: TGTGCCAGCAGTTTCCAGTCCCTTAAGCCGGGACAGGGGGCGCGCAATCAGCCCCAGCATTTT; CDR3: CASSFQSLKPGQGARNQPQHF
D: -; V: TRBV5-8; J: TRBJ2-3; size: few; DNA: TGTGCCAGCAGCTTGGGGGACTTCACAGATACGCAGTATTTT; CDR3: CASSLGDFTDTQYF
D: -; V: TRBV5-4; J: TRBJ2-5; size: -; DNA: TGTGCCAGCAGCTTGGCGGTTGGTGAGGAGACCCAGTACTTC; CDR3: CASSLAVGEETQYF
D: TRBD1; V: TRBV2; J: TRBJ2-7; size: -; DNA: TGTGCCAGCAGCGACAGGGAAACCTACGAGCAGTACTTC; CDR3: CASSDRETYEQYF
D: -; V: TRBV27; J: TRBJ2-3; size: -; DNA: TGTGCCAGCAGTCTCGGAGATACGCAGTATTTT; CDR3: CASSLGDTQYF
D: TRBD1; V: TRBV2; J: TRBJ2-7; size: -; DNA: TGTGCCAGCAGGGAGGACAGGGTTCCCTCCTACGAGCAGTACTTC; CDR3: CASREDRVPSYEQYF
D: -; V: TRBV10-1; J: TRBJ2-7; size: -; DNA: TGCGCCAGCAGCGGTGGGGCTTCAACCGCCTACGAGCAGTACTTC; CDR3: CASSGGASTAYEQYF
D: TRBD1; V: TRBV27; J: TRBJ2-7; size: -; DNA: TGTGCCAGCGCGACCCGACAGGGGGCCGGGTACGAGCAGTACTTC; CDR3: CASATRQGAGYEQYF
D: TRBD1; V: TRBV27; J: TRBJ1-1; size: -; DNA: TGTGCCAGCAGGCCATTCCAGGGGGACGGTGAAGCTTTCTTT; CDR3: CASRPFQGDGEAFF
D: -; V: TRBV7-8; J: TRBJ2-3; size: few; DNA: TGTGCCAGCAGCGACGGGATCCCCTTTATTACGCAGTATTTT; CDR3: CASSDGIPFITQYF
D: -; V: TRBV28; J: TRBJ1-1; size: few; DNA: TGTGCCAGCAGTTTACCGGGGGGCACTGAAGCTTTCTTT; CDR3: CASSLPGGTEAFF